This record concerns one T cell receptor beta chain sequence. Antigen unknown. Germline CDR1 is MNHEY and CDR2 is SVGAGI. The CDR3 contains 14 residues. V lost 8 bases and J 1 base, leaving 11 bases between the germline ends. This sample stems from a study of T cell responses to AZD1222 COVID-19 vaccine. Study-wide findings and caveats: At study baseline, merely five or six AZD1222 recipients were seropositive. A reported finding is that nearly half of spike-specific TCRs target unmutated variant regions.

Repertoires were generated with immunoSEQ multiplex PCR, while TCRdb's copy carries only in-frame clones and drops some. The table lists approximately 150,000 clones, less than 95% of them singletons. The gene calls are TRBV6-5 and TRBJ2-2; D not certain. The sample was peripheral blood, taken 28 days after the second AZD1222 dose. The source is an adult who received the AZD1222 COVID-19 vaccine. The CDR3 loop is CASLGPLNTGELFF. The CDR3 DNA follows: TGTGCCAGCTTAGGACCGTTGAACACCGGGGAGCTGTTTTTT.